This TCR beta chain was captured by sequencing in a study of radiotherapy plus CTLA-4 blockade in lung cancer. The study's findings and limits: Once radiotherapy plus ipilimumab had been given, TCR clones derived from tumor expanded in blood.

This CDR3 has 16 amino acids. V was cut by 7 bases and J by 0 bases, with 17 bases left in between. Germline CDR1 reads MNHNY; CDR2 reads SVGAGI (reference sequence). Method: immunoSEQ multiplex PCR; TCRdb's copy keeps in-frame clones and lacks some. The profile covers 70,000 to 100,000 clones, with around 87% appearing a single time and approximately 2% taken by the ten largest. Note on this clone: What it binds is not known.

This receptor was identified in a human donor with non-small cell lung cancer who had a partial response to radiotherapy plus ipilimumab. Specimen: peripheral blood, collected from a patient treated with radiotherapy plus ipilimumab. The gene calls are TRBV6-6 and TRBJ2-3; D is undetermined. CDR3 bases: TGTGCCAGCAAAGACAATCTGGAAACTAGCACAGATACGCAGTATTTT. Translation gives CASKDNLETSTDTQYF.